This TCR beta chain was documented in a study of post-analysis software for immune sequencing data. Study-wide points: Strong co-clustering by F measure was seen for same-batch samples. Controls showed lower frequencies than patients for 5 or 6 TRBV segments, and TRBV5-6, TRBV5-1 and TRBV20-1 were among these.

Trimming removed 0 bases from V and 1 base from J, with 19 bases in between. This CDR3 is built from 18 residues. Germline V gives CDR1 SGHDT, CDR2 YYEEEE. About this clonotype: Antigen specificity is unknown.

cDNA libraries of TCR beta carried unique molecular identifiers. One entry per CDR3 protein, called by TCRdb with MiXCR from the PCR reads. The repertoire holds some 500,000 distinct CDR3 sequences, with roughly 45% as singletons. This clonotype originated in a girl between 5 and 17 years old with multiple sclerosis. Sequencing was carried out using blood. The chain carries TRBV5-6 and TRBJ1-1; possible D gene TRBD1, 6 bases. Written as DNA, the CDR3 is TGTGCCAGCAGCTTGGGGGTAGGAGGGGGGGTCAGGAACACTGAAGCTTTCTTT. Translation gives CASSLGVGGGVRNTEAFF.